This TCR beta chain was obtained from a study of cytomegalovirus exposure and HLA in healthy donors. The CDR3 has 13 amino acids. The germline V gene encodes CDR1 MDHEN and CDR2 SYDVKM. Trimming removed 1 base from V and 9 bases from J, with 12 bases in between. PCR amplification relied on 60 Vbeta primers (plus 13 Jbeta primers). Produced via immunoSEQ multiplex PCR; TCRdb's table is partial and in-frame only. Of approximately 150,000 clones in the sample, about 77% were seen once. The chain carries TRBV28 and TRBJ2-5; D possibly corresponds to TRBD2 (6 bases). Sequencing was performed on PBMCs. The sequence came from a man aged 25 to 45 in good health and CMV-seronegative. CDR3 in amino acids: CASSLLEGTAQYF. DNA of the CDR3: TGTGCCAGCAGTTTATTGGAGGGAACGGCCCAGTACTTC.